Listed below are T cell receptor beta chains from one sample, sequenced in a study of OX40 agonist ivuxolimab in advanced cancers. TCRdb's copy holds only in-frame clones and misses some; the assay was immunoSEQ multiplex PCR. The sample carries about 120,000 clones, 75% to 90% recorded once. Sequences were derived from CD4+ or CD8+ T cells sorted from blood, sampled in a trial of the OX40 agonist ivuxolimab. The receptors stem from an adult with an advanced solid tumor such as melanoma, head and neck, liver or kidney cancer. CDR3s include the opening cysteine and the closing phenylalanine or tryptophan. The D gene is left open where the match is weak. The size entry is marked missing in some rows and otherwise reads once, few, many or a size class.

D gene: TRBD2; J gene: TRBJ2-3; clone size: once; V gene: TRBV7-9; CDR3 protein: CASSPQPGLLTDTQYF; CDR3 DNA: TGTGCCAGCAGCCCACAGCCGGGACTACTTACAGATACGCAGTATTTT
D gene: TRBD2; J gene: TRBJ2-7; clone size: once; V gene: TRBV18; CDR3 protein: CASSPNSGGTEQYF; CDR3 DNA: TGTGCCAGCTCACCCAATTCGGGGGGGACTGAGCAGTACTTC
D gene: NA; J gene: TRBJ1-2; clone size: NA; V gene: TRBV4-1; CDR3 protein: CASSQYTGHGGYTF; CDR3 DNA: TGCGCCAGCAGCCAGTATACAGGGCACGGAGGCTACACCTTC
D gene: NA; J gene: TRBJ2-1; clone size: NA; V gene: TRBV18; CDR3 protein: CASSPPGARSLNEQFF; CDR3 DNA: TGTGCCAGCTCACCACCGGGGGCGCGCTCTCTCAATGAGCAGTTCTTC
D gene: TRBD1; J gene: TRBJ2-7; clone size: NA; V gene: TRBV30; CDR3 protein: CAWSSQGAGEQYF; CDR3 DNA: TGTGCCTGGAGTTCACAGGGGGCTGGCGAGCAGTACTTC
D gene: NA; J gene: TRBJ2-5; clone size: few; V gene: TRBV4-3; CDR3 protein: CASSQDSGVQETQYF; CDR3 DNA: TGCGCCAGCAGCCAAGATTCGGGAGTCCAAGAGACCCAGTACTTC
D gene: TRBD2; J gene: TRBJ2-3; clone size: NA; V gene: TRBV7-7; CDR3 protein: CASSAARLAGGLDKQYF; CDR3 DNA: TGTGCCAGCAGCGCAGCTAGACTAGCGGGGGGCCTTGATAAGCAGTATTTT
D gene: TRBD1; J gene: TRBJ2-7; clone size: NA; V gene: TRBV7-2; CDR3 protein: CASSGQGAYEQYF; CDR3 DNA: TGTGCCAGCAGCGGACAGGGGGCTTACGAGCAGTACTTC
D gene: NA; J gene: TRBJ1-3; clone size: NA; V gene: TRBV7-2; CDR3 protein: CASSLETRSGNTIYF; CDR3 DNA: TGTGCCAGCAGCTTAGAGACCCGCTCTGGAAACACCATATATTTT
D gene: NA; J gene: TRBJ1-2; clone size: NA; V gene: TRBV20-1; CDR3 protein: CSAPTISYTF; CDR3 DNA: TGCAGTGCTCCCACAATCAGCTACACCTTC
D gene: TRBD1; J gene: TRBJ1-1; clone size: NA; V gene: TRBV6-5; CDR3 protein: CASSYSGQGAEGAFF; CDR3 DNA: TGTGCCAGCAGTTACTCGGGACAGGGGGCAGAGGGAGCTTTCTTT
D gene: TRBD1; J gene: TRBJ1-2; clone size: NA; V gene: TRBV27; CDR3 protein: CASSLSRDRASGYTF; CDR3 DNA: TGTGCCAGCAGTTTATCCCGCGACAGGGCAAGCGGCTACACCTTC
D gene: NA; J gene: TRBJ2-7; clone size: NA; V gene: TRBV15; CDR3 protein: CATSRAGQEDEQYF; CDR3 DNA: TGTGCCACCAGCAGAGCTGGTCAGGAGGACGAGCAGTACTTC
D gene: TRBD1; J gene: TRBJ1-2; clone size: NA; V gene: TRBV10-3; CDR3 protein: CAISEDRGYGYTF; CDR3 DNA: TGTGCCATCAGTGAGGACAGGGGCTATGGCTACACCTTC
D gene: NA; J gene: TRBJ1-6; clone size: NA; V gene: TRBV15; CDR3 protein: CATSRDSGGVSPLHF; CDR3 DNA: TGTGCCACCAGCAGAGACTCAGGAGGGGTCTCACCCCTCCACTTT
D gene: NA; J gene: TRBJ1-6; clone size: NA; V gene: TRBV6-5; CDR3 protein: CASSYRGTSGSPLHF; CDR3 DNA: TGTGCCAGCAGTTACCGAGGGACGTCGGGTTCACCCCTCCACTTT
D gene: TRBD1; J gene: TRBJ1-5; clone size: NA; V gene: TRBV5-1; CDR3 protein: CASSIGGTGNQPQHF; CDR3 DNA: TGCGCCAGCTCCATTGGAGGGACAGGGAATCAGCCCCAGCATTTT
D gene: NA; J gene: TRBJ1-5; clone size: NA; V gene: TRBV28; CDR3 protein: CASRGRPGGNQPQHF; CDR3 DNA: TGTGCCAGCAGGGGGCGCCCGGGGGGCAATCAGCCCCAGCATTTT
D gene: TRBD1; J gene: TRBJ1-1; clone size: NA; V gene: TRBV7-6; CDR3 protein: CASSPTGGVGQAFF; CDR3 DNA: TGTGCCAGCAGCCCTACAGGGGGAGTCGGTCAAGCTTTCTTT
D gene: TRBD2; J gene: TRBJ2-7; clone size: NA; V gene: TRBV4-3; CDR3 protein: CASSQRLLAGVQPSPYEQYF; CDR3 DNA: TGCGCCAGCAGCCAACGCCTACTAGCGGGGGTCCAACCCAGCCCCTACGAGCAGTACTTC
D gene: TRBD2; J gene: TRBJ2-1; clone size: NA; V gene: TRBV11-3; CDR3 protein: CASSPSSGGPEQFF; CDR3 DNA: TGTGCCAGCAGCCCGTCTAGCGGGGGGCCCGAGCAGTTCTTC
D gene: TRBD1; J gene: TRBJ1-2; clone size: NA; V gene: TRBV9; CDR3 protein: CASSVVGQGTYGYTF; CDR3 DNA: TGTGCCAGCAGCGTAGTAGGACAGGGGACCTATGGCTACACCTTC
D gene: TRBD1; J gene: TRBJ1-1; clone size: NA; V gene: TRBV6-5; CDR3 protein: CASSTTGTGEAFF; CDR3 DNA: TGTGCCAGCAGTACCACCGGGACAGGAGAAGCTTTCTTT
D gene: TRBD2; J gene: TRBJ2-1; clone size: NA; V gene: TRBV5-1; CDR3 protein: CASSSEGTSWSNEQFF; CDR3 DNA: TGCGCCAGCAGCTCGGAAGGGACTAGCTGGTCCAATGAGCAGTTCTTC
D gene: NA; J gene: TRBJ2-5; clone size: NA; V gene: TRBV10-1; CDR3 protein: CAYQGPKETQYF; CDR3 DNA: TGCGCCTACCAGGGGCCTAAAGAGACCCAGTACTTC
D gene: NA; J gene: TRBJ2-4; clone size: NA; V gene: TRBV4-3; CDR3 protein: CASSQDHPGAKNIQYF; CDR3 DNA: TGCGCCAGCAGCCAAGATCACCCAGGGGCCAAAAACATTCAGTACTTC